The T cell receptor beta chain under discussion was sequenced for a study of OX40 agonist ivuxolimab in advanced cancers. Study in general: A history of anti-PD-1, anti-PD-L1 or anti-CTLA-4 therapy was acceptable, and more than 30% had some.

The CDR3 runs 17 residues. Germline lookup yields CDR1 SEHNR and CDR2 FQNEAQ (reference sequence). V was clipped by 4 bases and J by 2 bases, with 19 bases between them. The table came from immunoSEQ multiplex PCR; TCRdb's copy has only in-frame clones and leaves some out. Of around 70,000 clones detected, 85% appear once; the ten largest clones hold around 2%. Specimen: CD4+ or CD8+ T cells sorted from blood, collected in a trial of the OX40 agonist ivuxolimab. The rearrangement joins TRBV7-9 to TRBJ2-3; D possibly corresponds to TRBD2 (6 bases). The sequence was obtained from an adult with an advanced solid tumor such as melanoma, head and neck, liver or kidney cancer. As DNA, the CDR3 is TGTGCCAGCAGCTACCCGCCGGGGACTTTCATCACAGATACGCAGTATTTT. This codes for CASSYPPGTFITDTQYF.